The 2 T cell receptor beta chains reported below all come from one sample, sequenced in a study of CD8 T cells in ankylosing spondylitis. TCRdb called the 5' RACE reads again in MiXCR, with one record for every CDR3 protein. The data contain some 250,000 distinct CDR3 sequences, less than 10% of them singletons. The specimen sequenced was blood, either unsorted or a sorted T cell fraction (not recorded which). These receptors all stem from a male donor with ankylosing spondylitis or in good health (not recorded which).

This clonotype was counted at least ten times. The chain couples TRBV5-6 to TRBJ2-7; D gene unclear. V gave up 4 bases and J gave up 7 bases, with 15 bases separating them. CDR1 and CDR2 from the germline V gene are SGHDT and YYEEEE. CDR3 size: 13 residues. The CDR3 region is CASSPTSHWEQYF. The CDR3 DNA sequence: TGTGCCAGCAGCCCAACATCCCATTGGGAGCAGTACTTC.

Many counts were recorded for this clonotype. The V gene is TRBV20-1, the J gene TRBJ2-2; 10 bases match TRBD1. This CDR3 region has 18 residues. V gave up 1 base and J gave up 5 bases; unmatched junction bases: 13. Germline V lookup: CDR1 DFQATT, CDR2 SNEGSKA (reference sequence). The CDR3 nucleotides read TGCAGTGCTAGAGCCAGGGCAAGCTGGACAGGGGGTACCGGGGAGCTGTTTTTT. Its protein is CSARARASWTGGTGELFF.